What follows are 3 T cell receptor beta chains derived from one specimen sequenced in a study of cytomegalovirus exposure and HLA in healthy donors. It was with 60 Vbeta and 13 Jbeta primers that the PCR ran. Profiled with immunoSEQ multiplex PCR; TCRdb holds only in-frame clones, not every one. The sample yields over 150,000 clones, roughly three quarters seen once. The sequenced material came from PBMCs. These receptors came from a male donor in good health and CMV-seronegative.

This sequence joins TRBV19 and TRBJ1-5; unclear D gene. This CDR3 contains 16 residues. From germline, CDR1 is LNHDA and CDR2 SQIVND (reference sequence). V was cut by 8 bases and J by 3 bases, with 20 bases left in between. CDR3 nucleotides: TGTGCCAGTGGGCGGGTCGAGGCCTTTCACAATCAGCCCCAGCATTTT. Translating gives CASGRVEAFHNQPQHF.

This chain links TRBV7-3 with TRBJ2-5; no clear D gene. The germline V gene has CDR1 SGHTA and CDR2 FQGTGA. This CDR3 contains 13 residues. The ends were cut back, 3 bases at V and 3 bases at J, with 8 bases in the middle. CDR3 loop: CASSLNSKETQYF. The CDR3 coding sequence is TGTGCCAGCAGCTTGAACTCAAAAGAGACCCAGTACTTC.

The chain's CDR3 is CASSPGQNNYNTGELFF. CDR3 bases: TGTGCCAGCTCACCCGGACAGAATAACTACAACACCGGGGAGCTGTTTTTT. The chain is built from TRBV18 and TRBJ2-2; a weak D match, TRBD1 (6 bases). Germline CDR1 KGHSH, CDR2 LQKENI. Trimming pared 3 bases from V and 2 bases from J, leaving 16 bases between. The CDR3 sequence is 17 residues long.